The 9 T cell receptor beta chains presented below share a single source sample, sequenced in a study of human T cells and chemical hapten exposure. Specified time point: patch test 3, about 24 weeks after DPC sensitization. Treatment given: therapeutic diphenylcyclopropenone sensitization with weekly scalp DPC. MiXCR, applied by TCRdb to the RACE reads, yields one record per CDR3 protein. The sample holds roughly 100,000 distinct CDR3 sequences, under 40% seen once. Sequenced here: whole blood, sampled in connection with sensitization to the hapten diphenylcyclopropenone (DPC). These receptors were taken from a man aged 35 to 55 with alopecia areata. Some clones in this sample may be carry-over from other donors' samples.

The V gene is TRBV7-9, the J gene TRBJ2-5, with 7 bases identical to TRBD1. The CDR3 runs 16 residues. The ends lost 5 bases at V and 2 bases at J; junction bases unmatched: 11. Germline V CDR1 and CDR2: SEHNR, FQNEAQ (reference sequence). This CDR3 is CASSQGDTPAQETQYF. Written as DNA, the CDR3 is TGTGCCAGCAGCCAGGGGGACACTCCAGCACAAGAGACCCAGTACTTC.

The chain joins TRBV20-1 to TRBJ1-6, with 11 bases matching TRBD1. This CDR3 has 15 amino acids. The V gene end was trimmed by 6 bases and the J gene end by 7 bases; junction bases not matched to a gene: 8. Germline assignment: CDR1 DFQATT and CDR2 SNEGSKA (reference sequence). CDR3 sequence reads: CSALPDRGRNSPLHF. Written as DNA, the CDR3 is TGCAGTGCCCTACCGGACAGGGGGCGAAATTCACCCCTCCACTTT.

The gene calls are TRBV20-1 and TRBJ1-6, with 7 bases fitting TRBD1. V lost 5 bases to trimming and J lost 7 bases; unmatched junction nucleotides: 5. This CDR3 region has 13 residues. Per germline, CDR1 DFQATT and CDR2 SNEGSKA (reference sequence). For the CDR3, the DNA is TGCAGTGCTTCAACGGACAGGAATTCACCCCTCCACTTT. Amino acid sequence: CSASTDRNSPLHF.

The CDR3, as DNA: TGTGCCAGCAGCCATGAGGCGGCGCAGAGGGAGCTGTTTTTT. It yields the protein CASSHEAAQRELFF. The gene calls are TRBV28 and TRBJ2-2; D is ambiguous. V lost 6 bases, J lost 9 bases, and 17 bases lay in between. The V gene's germline CDR1 is MDHEN and CDR2 SYDVKM. This CDR3 has 14 amino acids.

The chain carries TRBV5-1 and TRBJ2-3; perhaps D is TRBD1 or TRBD2 (5 bases each). The ends were cut back, 4 bases at V and 3 bases at J, with 12 bases in the middle. In germline, CDR1 is SGHRS, CDR2 YFSETQ. The CDR3 is 14 amino acids. DNA for the CDR3: TGCGCCAGCAGCCAGCCGGGGCTGACAGATACGCAGTATTTT. Its translation: CASSQPGLTDTQYF.

J is TRBJ1-1 and V is TRBV20-1, with D perhaps matching TRBD1 (6 bases). The CDR3 totals 15 residues. Germline V gene data show CDR1 as DFQATT and CDR2 as SNEGSKA (reference sequence). Trimming took off 0 bases at V and 5 bases at J, with 16 bases between the two ends. The CDR3 loop is CSARETANRATEAFF. The CDR3 DNA is TGCAGTGCTAGAGAAACGGCGAACAGGGCTACTGAAGCTTTCTTT.

This clonotype has more than one count but fewer than ten. This chain connects TRBV12-3 or TRBV12-4 to TRBJ2-4, with TRBD2 matching over 11 bases. The CDR3 covers 19 residues. The V gene end was trimmed by 2 bases and the J gene end by 0 bases; junction bases not matched to a gene: 9. CDR3 nucleotide sequence: TGTGCCAGCAGTTTATTCCCACTAGCGGGAGAACCAGCCAAAAACATTCAGTACTTC. Residues: CASSLFPLAGEPAKNIQYF.

The chain is built from TRBV6-1 and TRBJ2-3; 13 bases match TRBD2. This CDR3 region has 21 residues. Germline-derived CDR1 and CDR2 are MNHNS and SASEGT. Unmatched junction bases numbered 18, after V lost 5 bases and J lost 1 base. CDR3 bases: TGTGCCAGCAGTCCACTAGCGGGAGGGGGCAATTCTTACTTGGGCACAGATACGCAGTATTTT. Amino acid sequence: CASSPLAGGGNSYLGTDTQYF.

This sequence joins TRBV5-1 and TRBJ2-2; D remains ambiguous. V gave up 0 bases and J gave up 4 bases, with 7 bases separating them. In germline, CDR1 is SGHRS, CDR2 YFSETQ. The CDR3 sequence is 14 residues long. CDR3 sequence reads: CASSLDQVTGELFF. The CDR3 nucleotides are TGCGCCAGCAGCTTGGATCAGGTCACCGGGGAGCTGTTTTTT.